Listed here is a single T cell receptor beta chain. Its target antigen remains unknown. Base qualities were left out, and no much larger clone turns up one base away. This sample was included in a study of blood T cell repertoires in COVID-19 (dated by TCRdb to about 2020). Broadly, across the study: Collaborator samples came from the United States, Italy and Spain and covered acute and convalescent phases of COVID-19. The repertoires were made available in a free public database intended to serve as a resource for research on the immune response to SARS-CoV-2. The dataset comprised deeply sampled blood TCRbeta repertoires from subjects exposed to, actively infected with, or recovered from COVID-19. The samples were drawn from two sources: the first 160 participants of the ongoing ImmuneRACE study, and about 1,300 subjects contributed by 6 global collaborators. Nearly every sample came with metadata listing a de-identified subject ID, COVID-19 status, age in years and sex. The prospective study material was composed of cDNA or gDNA derived from T cells, B-cell-depleted T cells, or PBMCs. HLA class I and class II types, where available, came from metadata supplied by the sample provider rather than from assay-based typing. Findings and caveats that apply to the study as a whole: The quantity of clinical and demographic metadata differed by source and by participant and was supplied without curation.

The immunoSEQ Assay, a bias-controlled multiplex PCR, was used to amplify TCRbeta CDR3 regions from genomic DNA. On the authors' methods: Within the assay, amplification of reference gene primers was used to estimate how many nucleated cells each sample contained. To quantify the absolute abundance of each unique TCRbeta CDR3 rearrangement, sequence reads were collapsed and filtered. For each sample, productive Simpson clonality was calculated by taking the square root of Simpson's diversity index across productive rearrangements. TCRdb took over this immuneACCESS table, retaining in-frame rearrangements with V and J assigned. Such tables are incomplete; in checked studies, under half of the missing clones stem from an unresolved V gene, and the remainder is unexplained. V and J calls and clone size are as listed in that table; D and trimming were resolved from the DNA. Within this sample are fewer than 85,000 clones, with more than 75% of them counted one time only. The ten largest make up 7% to 9% of the sample.

Whole blood was collected in K2EDTA tubes by collaborating institutions according to the institutions' own protocols. For TCRbeta analysis, collaborators shipped samples as frozen whole blood, isolated PBMCs, or DNA extracted from either of those sample types. Sequencing used peripheral blood. The sequence came from a human donor in a cohort sampled during active COVID-19.

The nucleotide sequence reads TGTGCCAGCAGCGTGGCCGGGACTAGCGACGCAGATACGCAGTATTTT. Its amino acids are CASSVAGTSDADTQYF. The V and J genes are TRBV9 and TRBJ2-3; 10 junctional bases match TRBD2. Trimmed from V: 2 bases; trimmed from J: 4 bases; junction bases lacking a gene match: 7. The CDR3, from cysteine to phenylalanine, totals 16 residues. The sequence is cut down to CDR3 DNA, 48 bases in frame from base 1. Taken from the germline V gene, the CDR1 and CDR2 loops are SGDLS and YYNGEE.